This entry is about one T cell receptor beta chain. Looked up from germline, CDR1 is SGHTA and CDR2 is FQGNSA. The CDR3 covers 15 residues. V was pared by 5 bases and J by 2 bases, with 5 bases of the junction left unmatched. The source of the sample is a study of blood T cell repertoires in COVID-19. Study background: The analysed material was cDNA or gDNA that came from T cells, B-cell-depleted T cells, or PBMCs.

Per the original methods: How many nucleated cells were present was estimated from reference gene primer amplification. The data were produced by immunoSEQ multiplex PCR, yet TCRdb's version contains in-frame clones alone and is incomplete. The DNA gave D and trimming, while V, J and clone size come from that table. The sample holds 90,000 to 95,000 clones, 88% seen once. This receptor was obtained from a woman aged 80 or over with active COVID-19. The sample consisted of peripheral blood. V and J are TRBV7-2 and TRBJ1-5; 8 bases match TRBD1. The CDR3: CASSLVTGGNQPQHF. DNA for the CDR3: TGTGCCAGCAGCCTAGTGACAGGGGGCAATCAGCCCCAGCATTTT.